The next 17 T cell receptor beta chains were all read from a single sample in a study of shared clonotypes between healthy human individuals (TCRdb year 2020). The library was made by the immunoSEQ multiplex PCR assay. The table comes from immuneACCESS by way of TCRdb, which keeps in-frame sequences with V and J called. Part of the clones is missing from these tables; in studies checked, under half for an unresolved V gene and the rest for unknown reasons. The sample table records fewer than 1.6 million clones; 98% of these occur just once. In total, the top ten clones hold about 0.4% of the sample. Sequencing was done on a sample of naive CD4+ T cells sorted from blood. The intended sense of this specimen's cell subset or site label: CD45RA+ positively selected. These receptors originate from a man in his thirties or forties in good health.

The chain links TRBV28 to TRBJ1-1, with D perhaps matching TRBD1 (5 bases). V gave up 5 bases and J gave up 4 bases, with 23 bases separating them. The CDR3 loop spans 17 amino acids. Germline V CDR1 and CDR2: MDHEN, SYDVKM. For the CDR3, the DNA is TGTGCCAGCAGTCCCCTCGGGTTCCCGTCGGGGGGCACTGAAGCTTTCTTT. This translates into CASSPLGFPSGGTEAFF.

This clone was observed once. The rearrangement joins TRBV25-1 to TRBJ1-4; D unclear. The ends were cut back, 0 bases at V and 8 bases at J, with 10 bases in the middle. Germline CDR1 reads MGHDK; CDR2 reads SYGVNS. The CDR3 length is 14 residues. CDR3 sequence reads: CASSEYSPGEKLFF. The CDR3 DNA sequence: TGTGCCAGCAGTGAATATTCTCCCGGGGAAAAACTGTTTTTT.

The chain's CDR3 is CAISGTVGRGNIYGYTF. CDR3 bases: TGTGCCATCAGTGGGACAGTGGGCAGGGGGAACATCTATGGCTACACCTTC. This chain links TRBV10-3 with TRBJ1-2; TRBD1 matches at 7 bases. Trimming cost V 4 bases and J 4 bases; bases outside gene matches: 15. The CDR3 length is 17 residues. Germline values: CDR1 ENHRY, CDR2 SYGVKD.

The gene calls are TRBV5-5 and TRBJ2-1; 10 bases line up with TRBD2. The length of the CDR3 is 15 residues. The V gene end was trimmed by 3 bases and the J gene end by 4 bases; junction bases not matched to a gene: 4. The germline CDR1 and CDR2 sequences are SGHKS and YYEKEE (reference sequence). The CDR3 spells CASSWGTSVYNEQFF. The CDR3 DNA sequence: TGTGCCAGCAGCTGGGGGACTAGCGTTTACAATGAGCAGTTCTTC.

This chain links TRBV30 with TRBJ1-1; D gene uncertain. This CDR3 comprises 11 residues. V lost 0 bases and J 11 bases, leaving 10 bases between the germline ends. Germline CDR1 is GTSNPN and CDR2 is SVGIG (reference sequence). In DNA, the CDR3 is TGTGCCTGGAGTGTGGGCAGTTGGGCTTTCTTT. Protein sequence: CAWSVGSWAFF.

The chain is built from TRBV29-1 and TRBJ2-3, with 12 bases fitting TRBD2. CDR3 size: 17 residues. V was pared by 6 bases and J by 0 bases, with 10 bases of the junction left unmatched. In germline, CDR1 is SQVTM, CDR2 ANQGSEA. The CDR3 sequence is CSVPYSTSGSSTDTQYF. DNA of the CDR3: TGCAGCGTCCCCTACTCGACTAGCGGGAGTAGCACAGATACGCAGTATTTT.

The chain employs TRBV9 and TRBJ2-2, with D unresolved. This CDR3 is 13 amino acids long. V lost 4 bases to trimming and J lost 6 bases, with 10 bases between them. Germline V gene data show CDR1 as SGDLS and CDR2 as YYNGEE. CDR3 bases: TGTGCCAGCAGCCTACCGGGCGCCGGGGAGCTGTTTTTT. This codes for CASSLPGAGELFF.

V is TRBV5-6 and J is TRBJ1-1; possibly TRBD1 for D (6 bases). Trimming shortened V by 0 bases and J by 0 bases, and 15 bases separated the two germline ends. CDR1 is SGHDT, CDR2 YYEEEE, per germline. The CDR3 is 17 residues long. The CDR3: CASSLARQRTVNTEAFF. DNA of the CDR3: TGTGCCAGCAGCTTGGCGCGGCAGAGGACAGTGAACACTGAAGCTTTCTTT. Full variable domain (rest looked up from reference TRBV5-6 and TRBJ1-1): DAGVTQSPTHLIKTRGQQVTLRCSPKSGHDTVSWYQQALGQGPQFIFQYYEEEERQRGNFPDRFSGHQFPNYSSELNVNALLLGDSALYLCASSLARQRTVNTEAFFGQGTRLTVV.

The chain couples TRBV10-1 to TRBJ2-1, with 7 bases matching TRBD2. J gave up 5 bases and V 4 bases, and 11 bases lay outside the gene matches. This CDR3 has 16 residues. Germline CDR1 WNHNN, CDR2 SYGVQD (reference sequence). The CDR3 here is CASSGSELARDNEQFF. The CDR3 nucleotides are TGCGCCAGCAGTGGGTCGGAACTAGCGAGAGACAATGAGCAGTTCTTC.

The chain employs TRBV5-5 and TRBJ1-2; no firm D call. Looked up from germline, CDR1 is SGHKS and CDR2 is YYEKEE (reference sequence). The CDR3 extends over 12 amino acids. The V and J ends lost 2 bases and 4 bases respectively, with 6 bases between them. The CDR3 DNA reads as TGTGCCAGCAGCTTAGAGGTCTATGGCTACACCTTC. This codes for CASSLEVYGYTF. Combining the CDR3 with reference TRBV5-5 and TRBJ1-2 gives the whole variable domain DAGVTQSPTHLIKTRGQQVTLRCSPISGHKSVSWYQQVLGQGPQFIFQYYEKEERGRGNFPDRFSARQFPNYSSELNVNALLLGDSALYLCASSLEVYGYTFGSGTRLTVV.

The chain links TRBV7-9 to TRBJ2-5; TRBD1 might be the D (6 bases). Germline V gene sequence: CDR1 SEHNR, CDR2 FQNEAQ (reference sequence). V gave up 4 bases and J gave up 3 bases, with 15 bases separating them. This CDR3 has 15 residues. The chain's CDR3 is CASSSYRVRKETQYF. In DNA, the CDR3 is TGTGCCAGCAGCTCATACAGGGTTCGGAAAGAGACCCAGTACTTC.

V and J are TRBV4-1 and TRBJ2-1; 9 bases are shared with TRBD1. Germline CDR1 MGHRA, CDR2 YSYEKL. This CDR3 region has 18 residues. V trimming: 3 bases; J trimming: 4 bases; junction bases outside the gene matches: 13. The CDR3 loop is CASSQSWARDRVYNEQFF. In nucleotides, the CDR3 is TGCGCCAGCAGCCAGAGTTGGGCCCGGGACAGGGTGTACAATGAGCAGTTCTTC.

The gene calls are TRBV18 and TRBJ2-7; 7 bases line up with TRBD1. This CDR3 has 15 amino acids. Germline values: CDR1 KGHSH, CDR2 LQKENI. The V and J ends lost 3 bases and 0 bases, in that order; junction bases with no gene match: 5. CDR3 sequence reads: CASSPTGASSYEQYF. The CDR3 nucleotides read TGTGCCAGCTCACCCACAGGGGCGAGCTCCTACGAGCAGTACTTC.

On this clone: The identical CDR3 is also encoded by other nucleotide sequences in the sample. This sequence joins TRBV7-6 and TRBJ2-7, with 10 positions matching TRBD2. CDR1 is SGHVS, CDR2 FNYEAQ, per germline. The V gene end was trimmed by 3 bases and the J gene end by 6 bases; junction bases not matched to a gene: 8. CDR3 length: 15 residues. Here the CDR3 DNA reads TGTGCCAGCAGCTTGGGAGCGGGAGGGCCAGGCGAGCAGTACTTC. This sequence encodes CASSLGAGGPGEQYF.

The rearrangement uses TRBV10-2 and TRBJ2-5; D may be TRBD2 (5 bases). The CDR3 length is 15 residues. Germline V gene lookup returns CDR1 WSHSY and CDR2 SAAADI. The V and J ends lost 9 bases and 1 base respectively, with 18 bases between them. CDR3 residues: CASLPPGILQETQYF. The CDR3 nucleotides read TGCGCCAGTTTGCCCCCCGGGATCCTCCAAGAGACCCAGTACTTC.

The chain has TRBV14 and TRBJ2-2, with TRBD2 as a possible D gene (6 bases). This CDR3 is built from 14 residues. V dropped 4 bases and J dropped 7 bases, with 13 bases sitting between them. Looked up from germline, CDR1 is SGHDN and CDR2 is FVKESK. The CDR3: CASSRSGLIGELFF. CDR3 DNA: TGTGCCAGCAGCCGTTCCGGACTAATCGGGGAGCTGTTTTTT.

This chain joins TRBV30 and TRBJ1-1; no clear D. Germline V CDR1 and CDR2: GTSNPN, SVGIG (reference sequence). V dropped 0 bases and J dropped 5 bases, with 13 bases sitting between them. The CDR3 runs to 14 residues. CDR3: CAWSVGLGRTEAFF. DNA for the CDR3: TGTGCCTGGAGTGTGGGATTAGGGCGTACTGAAGCTTTCTTT.